This T cell receptor beta chain appears in the sequencing data of a study of OX40 agonist ivuxolimab in advanced cancers. With V trimmed by 3 bases and J by 8 bases, 4 bases remained unmatched. The CDR3 is 14 residues long. The germline CDR1 and CDR2 sequences are MNHEY and SMNVEV (reference sequence). The assay was immunoSEQ multiplex PCR, and TCRdb's table has in-frame clones only and misses some. The data hold 40,000 or so clones, with about 83% observed a single time. This TCR came from an adult with an advanced solid tumor such as melanoma, head and neck, liver or kidney cancer. The chain combines TRBV27 with TRBJ1-4; 9 bases agree with TRBD1. The source was CD4+ or CD8+ T cells sorted from blood, collected in a trial of the OX40 agonist ivuxolimab. CDR3 nucleotides: TGTGCCAGCAGTTTTGGGACAGGGAAGGAAAAACTGTTTTTT. This sequence encodes CASSFGTGKEKLFF. The whole variable domain, filled in from reference TRBV27 and TRBJ1-4, reads EAQVTQNPRYLITVTGKKLTVTCSQNMNHEYMSWYRQDPGLGLRQIYYSMNVEVTDKGDVPEGYKVSRKEKRNFPLILESPSPNQTSLYFCASSFGTGKEKLFFGSGTQLSVL.